The T cell receptor beta chain under discussion was sequenced for a study of blood T cell repertoires in COVID-19. About the study: Researchers got acute and convalescent COVID-19 samples from the United States, Italy and Spain. In each case, the material was cDNA or gDNA derived from T cells, B-cell-depleted T cells, or PBMCs.

Seattle patient enrollment occurred during active infection, with longitudinal follow-up thereafter. In the source study's methods: Reference gene primer amplification yielded estimated nucleated cell counts. Measured with immunoSEQ multiplex PCR; TCRdb has only the in-frame clones, and not every one. For V, J and clone size, that table is used; D and trimming come from the DNA. This table holds 200,000 to 250,000 clones, about 83% found once. Sequencing was performed on peripheral blood. The receptor's source is a woman younger than 45 with COVID-19, enrolled during active disease.

As DNA, the CDR3 is TGTGCCAGTAGGGGAGCCGGGGAGCTGTTTTTT. Its translation: CASRGAGELFF. The V gene is TRBV19, the J gene TRBJ2-2; TRBD2 is a possible D gene (5 bases). The CDR3 spans 11 residues. Trimming removed 6 bases at V and 6 bases at J, with 5 bases between. Germline-derived CDR1 and CDR2 are LNHDA and SQIVND (reference sequence).